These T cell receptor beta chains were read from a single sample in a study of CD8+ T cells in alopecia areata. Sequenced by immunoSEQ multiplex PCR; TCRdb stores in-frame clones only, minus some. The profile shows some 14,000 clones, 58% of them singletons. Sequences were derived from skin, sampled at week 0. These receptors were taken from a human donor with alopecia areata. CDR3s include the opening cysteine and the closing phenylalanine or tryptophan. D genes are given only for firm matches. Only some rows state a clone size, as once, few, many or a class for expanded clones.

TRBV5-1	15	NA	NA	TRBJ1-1	TGCGCCAGCAGCTTGAGCGGCAGGGCGGGATCTGAAGCTTTCTTT	CASSLSGRAGSEAFF
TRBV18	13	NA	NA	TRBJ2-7	TGTGCCAGCTCGGCCGGACAGCCGTACGAGCAGTACTTC	CASSAGQPYEQYF
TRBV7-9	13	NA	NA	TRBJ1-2	TGTGCCAGCAGCCGCGGAGGGCCGGATGGCTACACCTTC	CASSRGGPDGYTF
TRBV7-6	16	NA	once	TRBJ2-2	TGTGCCAGCAGCTTAGACTCGTTAGGGAACACCGGGGAGCTGTTTTTT	CASSLDSLGNTGELFF
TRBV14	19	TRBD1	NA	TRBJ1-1	TGTGCCAGCAGCCAAATGACACTGGGGGACAGGGCTTCGGACACTGAAGCTTTCTTT	CASSQMTLGDRASDTEAFF
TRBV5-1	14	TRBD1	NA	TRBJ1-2	TGCGCCAGCAGCTCAACGGGACAGGGAAAAGGCTACACCTTC	CASSSTGQGKGYTF
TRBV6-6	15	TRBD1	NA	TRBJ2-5	TGTGCCAGCACGGGTAAGGGGGCGCGGCTGGAGACCCAGTACTTC	CASTGKGARLETQYF
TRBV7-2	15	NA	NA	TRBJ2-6	TGTGCCAGCAGCCCACAGGGCTCTGGGGCCAACGTCCTGACTTTC	CASSPQGSGANVLTF
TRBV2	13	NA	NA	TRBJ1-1	TGTGCCAGCCGCGGAGGGGTTTTGGCTGAAGCTTTCTTT	CASRGGVLAEAFF
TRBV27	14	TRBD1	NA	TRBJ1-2	TGTGCCAGCAGCGCCGGACAGGGTTGGTTGGGCTACACCTTC	CASSAGQGWLGYTF
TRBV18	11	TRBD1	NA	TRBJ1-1	TGTGCCAGCTCCCCGGGGGACAGAGCTTTCTTT	CASSPGDRAFF
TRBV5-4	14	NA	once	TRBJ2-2	TGTGCCAGCAGCTTGGTAGGGCCCACCGGGGAGCTGTTTTTT	CASSLVGPTGELFF
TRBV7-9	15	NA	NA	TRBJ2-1	TGTGCCAGCAGCCACCTGGAGGATCTGAACAATGAGCAGTTCTTC	CASSHLEDLNNEQFF
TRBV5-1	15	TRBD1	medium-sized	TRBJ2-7	TGCGCCAGCAGCCTGGTCGGGGACAGCCCCTACGAGCAGTACTTC	CASSLVGDSPYEQYF
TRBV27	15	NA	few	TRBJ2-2	TGTGCCAGCAGTCAACGGACCGGGACCACCGGGGAGCTGTTTTTT	CASSQRTGTTGELFF
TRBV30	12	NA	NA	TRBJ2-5	TGTGCCTGGAGTGTACAGGGAGAGACCCAGTACTTC	CAWSVQGETQYF
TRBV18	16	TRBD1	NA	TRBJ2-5	TGTGCCAGCTCACCCGATATTCAGGGGGCGGAGGAGACCCAGTACTTC	CASSPDIQGAEETQYF
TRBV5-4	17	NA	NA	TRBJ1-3	TGTGCCAGCAGCTCCGACTTCGCCGGGCCTGGGGGAAACACCATATATTTT	CASSSDFAGPGGNTIYF
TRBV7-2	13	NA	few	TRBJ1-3	TGTGCCAGCAGCCCTAGTGTTGGAAACACCATATATTTT	CASSPSVGNTIYF
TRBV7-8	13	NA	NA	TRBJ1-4	TGTGCCAGCAGTCAAGGCGTTCGGGAAAAACTGTTTTTT	CASSQGVREKLFF
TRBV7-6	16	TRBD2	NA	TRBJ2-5	TGTGCCAGCAGTCGGGTAACTAGCGGAGAACAAGAGACCCAGTACTTC	CASSRVTSGEQETQYF
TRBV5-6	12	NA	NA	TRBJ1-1	TGTGCCAGCAGCCTCGGCGGGGCGACGACTTTCTTT	CASSLGGATTFF
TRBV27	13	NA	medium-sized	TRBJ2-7	TGTGCCAGCATGAGGGCCCTCTCCTACGAGCAGTACTTC	CASMRALSYEQYF
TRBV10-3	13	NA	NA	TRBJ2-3	TGTGCCATCAGCCTCTGGGGCACAGATACGCAGTATTTT	CAISLWGTDTQYF
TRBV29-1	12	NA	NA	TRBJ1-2	TGCAGCGTTGAAGGGAGTCGGTGGGGCTACACCTTC	CSVEGSRWGYTF
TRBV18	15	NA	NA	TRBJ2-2	TGTGCCAGCTCACCGGGACGTCGATCCACCGGGGAGCTGTTTTTT	CASSPGRRSTGELFF
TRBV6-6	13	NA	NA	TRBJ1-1	TGTGCCAGCGGAAATGGGCTATACACTGAAGCTTTCTTT	CASGNGLYTEAFF
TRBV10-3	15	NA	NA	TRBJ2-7	TGTGCCATCAGTGCCGCCTTGGGTCGGAGCTACGAGCAGTACTTC	CAISAALGRSYEQYF
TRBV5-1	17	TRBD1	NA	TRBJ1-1	TGCGCCAGCAGCTTGGGGGGATGGACAGGGCTGAACACTGAAGCTTTCTTT	CASSLGGWTGLNTEAFF
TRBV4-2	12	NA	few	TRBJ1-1	TGTGCCAGCAGCTTCACAGCTTCTGAAGCTTTCTTT	CASSFTASEAFF
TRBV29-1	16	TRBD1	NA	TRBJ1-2	TGCAGCGTTGCCACCAGGGGGGACAACCCAAGGCATGGCTACACCTTC	CSVATRGDNPRHGYTF
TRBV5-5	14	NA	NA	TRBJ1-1	TGTGCCAGCAGCTCGCTTCCCATGAACACTGAAGCTTTCTTT	CASSSLPMNTEAFF
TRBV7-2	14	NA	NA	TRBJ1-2	TGTGCCAGCAGCTTAGCGTCCAGGGAGGATGGCTACACCTTC	CASSLASREDGYTF
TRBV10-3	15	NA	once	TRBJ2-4	TGTGCCATCAGTGAGAATGCAGGACTTAAAAACATTCAGTACTTC	CAISENAGLKNIQYF
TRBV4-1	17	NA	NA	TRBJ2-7	TGCGCCAGCAGCCAAGACAGGAGCAGGGTCGTCTACTACGAGCAGTACTTC	CASSQDRSRVVYYEQYF
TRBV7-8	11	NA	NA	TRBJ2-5	TGTGCCAGCAGCATCCAAGAGACCCAGTACTTC	CASSIQETQYF
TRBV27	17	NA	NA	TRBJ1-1	TGTGCCAGCAGCCTTATACCGGGACGGACTATAGGCACTGAAGCTTTCTTT	CASSLIPGRTIGTEAFF
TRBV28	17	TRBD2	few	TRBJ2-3	TGTGCCAGCAGTACCCCCTTGGGACTAACAGACACAGATACGCAGTATTTT	CASSTPLGLTDTDTQYF
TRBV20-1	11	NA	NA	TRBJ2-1	TGCAGTGCTAGGGACGCGAATGAGCAGTTCTTC	CSARDANEQFF
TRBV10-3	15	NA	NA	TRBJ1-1	TGTGCCATCAGTGAGCGGAAGGGTTTGAACACTGAAGCTTTCTTT	CAISERKGLNTEAFF
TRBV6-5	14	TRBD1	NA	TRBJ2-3	TGTGCCAGCAGCTCGGGACAGGGGGCAGATACGCAGTATTTT	CASSSGQGADTQYF
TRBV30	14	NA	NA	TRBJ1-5	TGTGCCTGGCAGGGTAAGGGAAGCAATCAGCCCCAGCATTTT	CAWQGKGSNQPQHF
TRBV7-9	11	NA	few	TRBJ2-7	TGTGCCAGCAGCACCCTCTACGAGCAGTACTTC	CASSTLYEQYF
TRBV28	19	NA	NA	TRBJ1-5	TGTGCCAGCAGTTTGCCTATGGGAGGCCGCCTTTATAGCAATCAGCCCCAGCATTTT	CASSLPMGGRLYSNQPQHF
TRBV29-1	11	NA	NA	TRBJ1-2	TGCAGCGTTGGGGGGGACTATGGCTACACCTTC	CSVGGDYGYTF
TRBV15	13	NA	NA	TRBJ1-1	TGTGCCACCAGCAGAGAGAAGAACACTGAAGCTTTCTTT	CATSREKNTEAFF
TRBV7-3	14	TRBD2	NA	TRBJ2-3	TGTGCCAGCAGCCCCAGCGGGGACGCAGATACGCAGTATTTT	CASSPSGDADTQYF
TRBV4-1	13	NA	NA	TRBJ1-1	TGCGCCAGCAGCCATCCACTGAACACTGAAGCTTTCTTT	CASSHPLNTEAFF
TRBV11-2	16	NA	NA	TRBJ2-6	TGTGCCAGCAGCTTCCCCGAGGGGTCTGGGGCCAACGTCCTGACTTTC	CASSFPEGSGANVLTF
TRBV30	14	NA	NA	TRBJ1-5	TGTGCCTGGAGGTTACAGGGAAGCAATCAGCCCCAGCATTTT	CAWRLQGSNQPQHF
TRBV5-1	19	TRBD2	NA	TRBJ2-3	TGCGCCAGCAGCTGGGCCAGGAGCGGGGGGCCCACAGTCACAGATACGCAGTATTTT	CASSWARSGGPTVTDTQYF
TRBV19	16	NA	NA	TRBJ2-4	TGTGCCAGTAGCCCGACACGGGCCGTAGCCAAAAACATTCAGTACTTC	CASSPTRAVAKNIQYF
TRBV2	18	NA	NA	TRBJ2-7	TGTGCCAGCAGTGACCTCGGGACGTTTAGGGTAGGCTCCTACGAGCAGTACTTC	CASSDLGTFRVGSYEQYF
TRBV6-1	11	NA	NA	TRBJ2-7	TGTGCCAGCAGTCCCCCCTACGAGCAGTACTTC	CASSPPYEQYF